This TCR beta chain was obtained from a study of T cells in Graves' hyperthyroidism and ophthalmopathy. From RNA transcripts, TCR beta CDR3 regions were amplified. Researchers ran a first-round RT-PCR on the TCR CDR3 using the HTBI primer set. TCRdb reprocessed the multiplex PCR reads via MiXCR and lists one record per CDR3 protein. This sample carries 490,000 or so distinct CDR3 sequences, 40% to 50% of them seen once, and the ten largest clones take about two fifths. This clonotype was counted between two and nine times. Looked up from germline, CDR1 is SGHRS and CDR2 is YFSETQ. The CDR3 is made up of 12 amino acids. Trimming cost V 0 bases and J 12 bases, with 9 bases left between them.

The sample taken for sequencing was peripheral blood or thyroid tissue (not recorded which). The V call is TRBV5-1, the J call TRBJ1-4; possibly TRBD1 for D (5 bases). The TCR sequence derives from an adult woman with Graves' disease, either hyperthyroidism or ophthalmopathy (not recorded which). CDR3 protein: CASSLDGGELFF. The CDR3, as DNA: TGCGCCAGCAGCTTGGATGGAGGGGAACTGTTTTTT.